The next 22 T cell receptor beta chains were all read from a single sample in a study of shared clonotypes between healthy human individuals. This table comes from immunoSEQ multiplex PCR, and its TCRdb copy is limited to in-frame clones, with some not included. The repertoire consists of around 95,000 clones, with less than 80% occurring once and the leading ten covering less than 50%. Sequencing was performed on memory CD8+ T cells sorted from blood. The sample's subset: CD45RO+ cells pooled with CCR7-negative TemRA cells. All receptors come from a man aged 25 to 40 in good health.

The chain employs TRBV2 and TRBJ2-2; D is perhaps TRBD1 (6 bases). The CDR3 has 16 amino acids. Germline V gives CDR1 SNHLY, CDR2 FYNNEI. The V and J ends lost 4 bases and 4 bases respectively, with 16 bases between them. The CDR3 loop is CASSGGQGRGTGELFF. Here the CDR3 DNA reads TGTGCCAGCAGTGGGGGCCAGGGGAGAGGCACCGGGGAGCTGTTTTTT.

The chain couples TRBV2 to TRBJ2-1; 10 nucleotides align to TRBD1. The J segment lost 4 bases and the V segment lost 6 bases, leaving 6 bases of the junction unmatched. Germline CDR1 SNHLY, CDR2 FYNNEI. There are 15 residues in the CDR3. This CDR3 reads CASRAGTGAYNEQFF. The CDR3 nucleotides read TGTGCCAGCAGGGCTGGGACAGGGGCTTACAATGAGCAGTTCTTC.

V usage is TRBV7-2 and J usage is TRBJ2-3; D possibly matches TRBD1 or TRBD2 (5 bases each). V lost 3 bases and J 10 bases, leaving 14 bases between the germline ends. The V gene's germline CDR1 is SGHTA and CDR2 FQGNSA. This CDR3 has 13 residues. The CDR3 reads CASSFPGAQPQYF. The CDR3 DNA reads TGTGCCAGCAGCTTCCCCGGGGCTCAGCCGCAGTATTTT. Complete variable domain (other parts from reference TRBV7-2 and TRBJ2-3): GAGVSQSPSNKVTEKGKDVELRCDPISGHTALYWYRQSLGQGLEFLIYFQGNSAPDKSGLPSDRFSAERTGGSVSTLTIQRTQQEDSAVYLCASSFPGAQPQYFGPGTRLTVL.

The chain combines TRBV18 with TRBJ2-2; 9 bases line up with TRBD2. V was clipped by 5 bases and J by 1 base; unmatched bases: 2. The CDR3 is made up of 15 amino acids. CDR1 and CDR2 from the germline V gene are KGHSH and LQKENI. The CDR3 bases are TGTGCCAGCTCAGTAGCGGGGGAGAACACCGGGGAGCTGTTTTTT. As protein: CASSVAGENTGELFF.

V and J are TRBV29-1 and TRBJ2-5, with D uncertain. The germline V gene has CDR1 SQVTM and CDR2 ANQGSEA. V lost 6 bases, J lost 5 bases, and 13 bases lay in between. The CDR3 spans 12 residues. DNA of the CDR3: TGCAGCGTCCAAACCTGGCGGGAGACCCAGTACTTC. Residues: CSVQTWRETQYF.

The rearrangement links TRBV29-1 to TRBJ2-5; unclear D gene. The V gene lost 3 bases and the J gene lost 5 bases, with 16 bases spanning the gap. CDR3 length: 14 residues. Per the germline V gene, CDR1 is SQVTM and CDR2 is ANQGSEA. This CDR3 reads CSVESGLEWETQYF. The CDR3 DNA reads TGCAGCGTTGAGTCTGGGTTAGAGTGGGAGACCCAGTACTTC.

The V gene is TRBV27, the J gene TRBJ2-1, with unresolved D. Germline assignment: CDR1 MNHEY and CDR2 SMNVEV (reference sequence). V lost 4 bases and J lost 9, with 7 bases in between. The CDR3 extends over 11 amino acids. CDR3 bases: TGTGCCAGCAGTTCGTGGAGTGAGCAGTTCTTC. This codes for CASSSWSEQFF.

V usage is TRBV10-2 and J usage is TRBJ2-7; TRBD2 matches at 11 bases. Germline V CDR1 and CDR2: WSHSY, SAAADI. The CDR3 totals 18 residues. Trimming cost V 3 bases and J 6 bases; bases outside gene matches: 16. The CDR3 protein is CASSDPGQGLADGGEQYF. CDR3 in DNA: TGCGCCAGCAGTGACCCGGGACAGGGACTAGCGGACGGAGGCGAGCAGTACTTC.

The chain couples TRBV15 to TRBJ2-2; D is possibly TRBD1 (5 bases). Germline V gene data show CDR1 as LNHNV and CDR2 as YYDKDF (reference sequence). This CDR3 region has 17 residues. V lost 0 bases and J lost 3, with 14 bases in between. CDR3 protein: CATSRDLEQGYTGELFF. The CDR3 DNA is TGTGCCACCAGCAGAGATCTCGAGCAGGGTTACACCGGGGAGCTGTTTTTT.

Many counts were recorded for this clone. This rearrangement joins TRBV1 to TRBJ2-2; the table's D gene call, TRBD2, was not cross checked with the DNA. TRBV1 is recorded as a pseudogene. The CDR3 covers 22 residues. The CDR3 spells CTSSQVPGLAGLVPINTGELFF. CDR3 DNA sequence: TGCACCAGCAGCCAAGTGCCGGGACTAGCGGGCCTCGTGCCGATAAACACCGGGGAGCTGTTTTTT.

As regards this clone: A read error may account for a junction end that differs from germline. The J gene is TRBJ2-7, the V gene TRBV7-7; 13 nucleotides match TRBD2. Germline loops: CDR1 SSHAT, CDR2 FNYEAQ (reference sequence). CDR3 length: 17 residues. The CDR3, as DNA: TGTGCTAGCAGCCCTCTTGCCGGGACTAGCGGGGCCTACGAGCAGTACTTC. This sequence encodes CASSPLAGTSGAYEQYF.

The V gene is TRBV28, the J gene TRBJ2-5; D unresolved. In germline, CDR1 is MDHEN, CDR2 SYDVKM. The V gene lost 5 bases and the J gene lost 2 bases, with 18 bases spanning the gap. The CDR3 spans 16 residues. CDR3 residues: CASSPHPGRSQETQYF. CDR3 nucleotide sequence: TGTGCCAGCAGTCCCCACCCGGGCAGGTCGCAAGAGACCCAGTACTTC.

This clone appeared once. This sequence joins TRBV7-6 and TRBJ2-7; TRBD2 might be the D (5 bases). With 1 base removed from V and 4 bases from J, the gap between germline ends came to 17 bases. The V gene's germline CDR1 is SGHVS and CDR2 FNYEAQ. This CDR3 is 16 amino acids long. The CDR3 reads CASSLEEKVSGYEQYF. Written as DNA, the CDR3 is TGTGCCAGCAGCTTAGAGGAGAAGGTTTCGGGGTACGAGCAGTACTTC.

This clone was counted between two and nine times. The V gene is TRBV4-1, the J gene TRBJ2-5; maybe TRBD2 (6 bases). This CDR3 has 14 amino acids. CDR1 and CDR2 from the germline V gene are MGHRA and YSYEKL. V dropped 3 bases and J dropped 2 bases, with 10 bases sitting between them. CDR3 residues: CASSQSGTQETQYF. DNA of the CDR3: TGCGCCAGCAGCCAGTCCGGGACTCAAGAGACCCAGTACTTC.

The chain couples TRBV6-1 to TRBJ1-3; D is unresolved. Germline assignment: CDR1 MNHNS and CDR2 SASEGT. Trimming stripped 6 bases from V and 2 bases from J, with 2 bases between. The CDR3 loop spans 11 amino acids. In DNA, the CDR3 is TGTGCCAGCAGGGCTGGAAACACCATATATTTT. Translated, it gives CASRAGNTIYF.

The CDR3 protein is CASTVVGAGGSSYEQYF. As DNA, the CDR3 is TGTGCCAGCACTGTCGTCGGGGCGGGTGGGAGCTCCTACGAGCAGTACTTC. The chain has TRBV28 and TRBJ2-7; D is tentatively TRBD1 or TRBD2 (5 bases each). CDR3 length equals 17 residues. Germline V gene lookup returns CDR1 MDHEN and CDR2 SYDVKM. Trimming pared 7 bases from V and 0 bases from J, leaving 22 bases between.

CDR3 DNA sequence: TGTGCCAGCACAGGGACTAGCGGGTCGAGCTCCTACAATGAGCAGTTCTTC. Its translation is CASTGTSGSSSYNEQFF. The chain recombines TRBV27 with TRBJ2-1; the match to TRBD2 covers 12 bases. The CDR3 sequence is 17 residues long. The trim removed 7 bases at V and 0 bases at J, leaving 7 bases unmatched. Germline V lookup: CDR1 MNHEY, CDR2 SMNVEV (reference sequence).

V gene TRBV21-1 combines with J gene TRBJ2-1; the DNA was not used to check the table's D call, TRBD2. TRBV21-1 is a recognized pseudogene. The CDR3 totals 15 residues. DNA of the CDR3: TGTGCCAGCAGCAGATTAGCGGGAGAGAACAATGAGCAGTTCTTC. Protein: CASSRLAGENNEQFF.

This chain links TRBV28 with TRBJ2-7; tentative D call: TRBD2 (6 bases). V was clipped by 6 bases and J by 2 bases, with 8 bases between them. CDR1 and CDR2 (germline): MDHEN, SYDVKM. The CDR3 sequence is 12 residues long. CDR3: CASRGLAYEQYF. The CDR3 DNA follows: TGTGCCAGCAGGGGACTGGCCTACGAGCAGTACTTC.

The chain combines TRBV27 with TRBJ2-3; D possibly corresponds to TRBD1 (6 bases). Germline V lookup: CDR1 MNHEY, CDR2 SMNVEV (reference sequence). The CDR3 is 15 amino acids. V was shortened by 3 bases and J by 6 bases, with 16 bases between the two germline ends. The CDR3 is CASSFGTITLDTQYF. CDR3 nucleotides: TGTGCCAGCAGTTTTGGGACAATCACGTTGGATACGCAGTATTTT.

The chain joins TRBV27 to TRBJ2-1, with 8 bases that match TRBD1. The CDR3 sequence is 18 residues long. Germline V CDR1 and CDR2: MNHEY, SMNVEV (reference sequence). J was trimmed by 4 bases and V by 6 bases; bases with no gene match: 17. The CDR3 DNA is TGTGCCAGCAGATTACGGACAGGGACGAATGGGCCTTACAATGAGCAGTTCTTC. Translation gives CASRLRTGTNGPYNEQFF.

Comment on this clone: Distinct nucleotide sequences in the sample also encode this CDR3. The chain recombines TRBV7-9 with TRBJ2-5; 8 bases match TRBD2. Germline CDR1 is SEHNR and CDR2 is FQNEAQ (reference sequence). V was pared by 6 bases and J by 3 bases, with 9 bases of the junction left unmatched. The CDR3 contains 15 residues. DNA of the CDR3: TGTGCCAGCAGTTTTCCTACTAGCGGAGAAGAGACCCAGTACTTC. Its translation: CASSFPTSGEETQYF.